Following are 21 T cell receptor beta chains from one sample sequenced in a study of cytomegalovirus exposure and HLA in healthy donors. In the PCR, 60 Vbeta and 13 Jbeta primers were used. Generated by immunoSEQ multiplex PCR, the TCRdb table keeps only in-frame clones and is missing some. The repertoire holds roughly 120,000 clones, with around 85% as singletons. Sequenced: PBMCs. The receptors were sampled from a man aged 30 to 39 in good health and CMV-seropositive.

J is TRBJ1-1 and V is TRBV30; 8 nucleotides agree with TRBD1. V gave up 4 bases and J gave up 2 bases; unmatched junction bases: 3. The CDR3 is 13 residues long. Germline CDR1 and CDR2: GTSNPN and SVGIG (reference sequence). In DNA, the CDR3 is TGTGCCTGGAAGACAGGGGCAAACACTGAAGCTTTCTTT. Translated: CAWKTGANTEAFF.

The genes are TRBV7-2 and TRBJ1-3; perhaps TRBD1 as D (5 bases). V was clipped by 2 bases and J by 0 bases, with 8 bases between them. In germline, CDR1 is SGHTA, CDR2 FQGNSA. The CDR3 runs 15 residues. The CDR3 reads CASSLKTASGNTIYF. In nucleotides, the CDR3 is TGTGCCAGCAGCTTAAAGACAGCCTCTGGAAACACCATATATTTT.

J is TRBJ1-4 and V is TRBV5-6, with unresolved D. Trimming took off 1 base at V and 4 bases at J, with 8 bases between the two ends. CDR1 is SGHDT, CDR2 YYEEEE, per germline. This CDR3 region has 14 residues. CDR3: CASSLTGYNEKLFF. CDR3 bases: TGTGCCAGCAGCTTGACGGGTTATAATGAAAAACTGTTTTTT. The whole variable domain, filled in from reference TRBV5-6 and TRBJ1-4, reads DAGVTQSPTHLIKTRGQQVTLRCSPKSGHDTVSWYQQALGQGPQFIFQYYEEEERQRGNFPDRFSGHQFPNYSSELNVNALLLGDSALYLCASSLTGYNEKLFFGSGTQLSVL.

The rearrangement uses TRBV7-9 and TRBJ1-2, with 8 bases aligning to TRBD1. The ends lost 1 base at V and 4 bases at J; junction bases unmatched: 17. From germline, CDR1 is SEHNR and CDR2 FQNEAQ (reference sequence). The CDR3 runs to 19 residues. CDR3 sequence: CASSLDFWDRRVEGYGYTF. The DNA of the CDR3 is TGTGCCAGCAGCTTAGATTTTTGGGACAGGCGTGTCGAAGGCTATGGCTACACCTTC. Looking up the rest from reference TRBV7-9 and TRBJ1-2 gives the full variable domain: DTGVSQNPRHKITKRGQNVTFRCDPISEHNRLYWYRQTLGQGPEFLTYFQNEAQLEKSRLLSDRFSAERPKGSFSTLEIQRTEQGDSAMYLCASSLDFWDRRVEGYGYTFGSGTRLTVV.

The DNA for the CDR3 is TGCGCCAGCAGTGAGGACAGGCAGGCGCAGTATTTT. Amino acids: CASSEDRQAQYF. The rearrangement uses TRBV10-2 and TRBJ2-3; tentative D call: TRBD1 (6 bases). CDR1 WSHSY and CDR2 SAAADI come from the germline V gene. The V gene lost 2 bases and the J gene lost 10 bases, with 10 bases spanning the gap. The CDR3 totals 12 residues.

The V gene is TRBV30, the J gene TRBJ2-5; TRBD1 matches 7 bases. The CDR3 covers 15 residues. V lost 0 bases to trimming and J lost 0 bases; unmatched junction nucleotides: 4. Germline V gives CDR1 GTSNPN, CDR2 SVGIG (reference sequence). CDR3 residues: CAWSVGDRDQETQYF. For the CDR3, the DNA is TGTGCCTGGAGTGTTGGCGACAGGGACCAAGAGACCCAGTACTTC.

The chain uses TRBV4-1 and TRBJ1-2, with TRBD1 matching over 9 bases. The V gene end was trimmed by 0 bases and the J gene end by 6 bases; junction bases not matched to a gene: 2. Germline CDR1 MGHRA, CDR2 YSYEKL. The CDR3 is 14 amino acids. The CDR3 is CASSQDRTGDGYTF. CDR3 nucleotide sequence: TGCGCCAGCAGCCAAGATAGGACAGGGGATGGCTACACCTTC.

V and J are TRBV2 and TRBJ2-7; D might be TRBD1 (5 bases). CDR3 length: 14 residues. Trimming stripped 2 bases from V and 3 bases from J, with 11 bases between. CDR1 is SNHLY and CDR2 is FYNNEI in the germline V gene. CDR3 sequence (DNA): TGTGCCAGCAGTGAAATAGTCGGACACTACGAGCAGTACTTC. This encodes CASSEIVGHYEQYF.

This clone was counted once. V usage is TRBV25-1 and J usage is TRBJ1-1, with 7 bases lining up with TRBD1. Looked up from germline, CDR1 is MGHDK and CDR2 is SYGVNS. Germline trimming cut 7 bases from V and 1 base from J; bases unmatched to any gene: 6. CDR3 length equals 14 residues. The CDR3 nucleotides are TGTGCCAGCATCCAGACAGGGTCGAACACTGAAGCTTTCTTT. It specifies CASIQTGSNTEAFF.

The CDR3 DNA sequence: TGTGCCAGCAGCGTTAACAGCCAAGAGACCCAGTACTTC. Translating gives CASSVNSQETQYF. The chain links TRBV9 to TRBJ2-5; D is unclear. CDR1 and CDR2 (germline): SGDLS, YYNGEE. This CDR3 region has 13 residues. V was cut by 2 bases and J by 1 base, with 6 bases left in between.

The chain is built from TRBV25-1 and TRBJ2-2; D remains unclear. CDR3 length: 12 residues. Between the trimmed V and J ends, which lost 8 bases and 5 bases, there was a span of 9 bases. Per germline, CDR1 MGHDK and CDR2 SYGVNS. The CDR3 spells CASYSLTGELFF. CDR3 DNA: TGTGCCAGCTACTCATTGACCGGGGAGCTGTTTTTT.

V and J are TRBV9 and TRBJ2-3; tentatively, D is TRBD2 (6 bases). Trimming shortened V by 4 bases and J by 6 bases, and 15 bases separated the two germline ends. The CDR3 spans 14 residues. Germline CDR1 SGDLS, CDR2 YYNGEE. This chain's CDR3 is CASSFRDSRDTQYF. The CDR3 DNA sequence: TGTGCCAGCAGCTTCCGGGACTCTAGGGATACGCAGTATTTT. Full variable domain (missing parts from reference TRBV9 and TRBJ2-3): DSGVTQTPKHLITATGQRVTLRCSPRSGDLSVYWYQQSLDQGLQFLIQYYNGEERAKGNILERFSAQQFPDLHSELNLSSLELGDSALYFCASSFRDSRDTQYFGPGTRLTVL.

The rearrangement uses TRBV27 and TRBJ1-4; unclear D gene. This CDR3 is 15 amino acids long. Germline V gives CDR1 MNHEY, CDR2 SMNVEV (reference sequence). Trimming took off 1 base at V and 8 bases at J, with 14 bases between the two ends. In nucleotides, the CDR3 is TGTGCCAGCAGTTTATTTCCCAAAGGGAGGGAAAAACTGTTTTTT. It specifies CASSLFPKGREKLFF.

This clone was found a few times. This CDR3 reads CASSQDKAASGNTIYF. CDR3 nucleotide sequence: TGCGCCAGCAGCCAAGATAAGGCGGCCTCTGGAAACACCATATATTTT. The rearrangement uses TRBV4-1 and TRBJ1-3; D not resolved. The germline gives CDR1 MGHRA, CDR2 YSYEKL. This CDR3 has 16 residues. V was shortened by 0 bases and J by 0 bases, with 9 bases between the two germline ends.

Details on this clone: Other DNA sequences in the same sample also yield this CDR3. This chain uses TRBV9 with TRBJ1-3; D is perhaps TRBD1 (6 bases). The CDR3 length is 14 residues. Germline V gene data show CDR1 as SGDLS and CDR2 as YYNGEE. Trimming took off 4 bases at V and 1 base at J, with 9 bases between the two ends. In nucleotides, the CDR3 is TGTGCCAGCAGCCTAACAGGGTCTGGAAACACCATATATTTT. Translating it yields CASSLTGSGNTIYF. Full variable domain (missing parts from reference TRBV9 and TRBJ1-3): DSGVTQTPKHLITATGQRVTLRCSPRSGDLSVYWYQQSLDQGLQFLIQYYNGEERAKGNILERFSAQQFPDLHSELNLSSLELGDSALYFCASSLTGSGNTIYFGEGSWLTVV.

The chain joins TRBV5-1 to TRBJ2-5; 11 bases agree with TRBD2. Germline CDR1 is SGHRS and CDR2 is YFSETQ. J lost 1 base, V lost 5 bases, and 4 bases had no gene match. There are 15 residues in the CDR3. The chain's CDR3 is CASSFSGGVQETQYF. The CDR3 region has the DNA TGCGCCAGCAGTTTTAGCGGGGGGGTCCAAGAGACCCAGTACTTC.

The J gene is TRBJ1-1, the V gene TRBV19; 9 nucleotides match TRBD1. Trimming took 4 bases from V and 1 from J; bases not matched to a gene: 1. Per germline, CDR1 LNHDA and CDR2 SQIVND (reference sequence). This CDR3 comprises 14 residues. The chain's CDR3 is CASSTGQGNTEAFF. The DNA of the CDR3 is TGTGCCAGTAGTACGGGACAGGGGAACACTGAAGCTTTCTTT.

The chain links TRBV7-3 to TRBJ2-7, with D unresolved. This CDR3 contains 14 residues. Trimming removed 4 bases from V and 2 bases from J, with 12 bases in between. Germline V gene lookup returns CDR1 SGHTA and CDR2 FQGTGA. CDR3 DNA sequence: TGTGCCAGCAGCTCCCCGATCCTAACCTACGAGCAGTACTTC. The encoded protein is CASSSPILTYEQYF.

This clone was observed a few times. The chain links TRBV10-3 to TRBJ1-1; 10 nucleotides line up with TRBD1. J gave up 1 base and V 7 bases, and 6 bases lay outside the gene matches. This CDR3 is built from 15 residues. Germline-derived CDR1 and CDR2 are ENHRY and SYGVKD. For the CDR3, the DNA is TGTGCCATCACTACGACAGGGGGCTCGAACACTGAAGCTTTCTTT. Translated: CAITTTGGSNTEAFF.

This chain links TRBV2 with TRBJ1-2; a possible D gene is TRBD1 (5 bases). The CDR3 is 15 amino acids. In germline, CDR1 is SNHLY, CDR2 FYNNEI. V gave up 7 bases and J gave up 0 bases, with 15 bases separating them. In DNA form, the CDR3 reads TGTGCCAGCATCCCCCGCAGGGTAGCTAACTATGGCTACACCTTC. Translating it yields CASIPRRVANYGYTF.

The chain couples TRBV5-6 to TRBJ1-2; 8 nucleotides agree with TRBD1. V trimming: 0 bases; J trimming: 7 bases; junction bases outside the gene matches: 2. Germline V gene lookup returns CDR1 SGHDT and CDR2 YYEEEE. There are 13 residues in the CDR3. The CDR3 DNA follows: TGTGCCAGCAGCTTGGGGACAGGGTTTGGCTACACCTTC. Protein: CASSLGTGFGYTF.